This T cell receptor beta chain was retrieved from a study of blood T cell repertoires in COVID-19. Method: immunoSEQ multiplex PCR; TCRdb's copy keeps in-frame clones and lacks some. The sample consists of roughly 300,000 clones, about 82% of them appearing once. Looked up from germline, CDR1 is MNHNS and CDR2 is SASEGT. V lost 8 bases and J 2 bases, leaving 12 bases between the germline ends. CDR3 length equals 13 residues. The chain joins TRBV6-1 to TRBJ1-2; D remains unclear. This clonotype was sampled from a woman aged 45-65 years with acute or convalescent COVID-19. Material for sequencing was peripheral blood. CDR3 amino acids: CASWGSGNYGYTF. CDR3 DNA sequence: TGTGCCAGCTGGGGATCGGGAAACTATGGCTACACCTTC.